This is a list of T cell receptor gamma chains from one sample in a study of human gamma delta and Vdelta1 T cells. No cognate antigen is known for these TCRs. TCRdb reapplied CATT to the PCR reads. The top ten hold roughly 2.4% of the sample, which has 7,000 to 10,000 gamma-chain clones, around 50% seen once. What was sequenced was Vdelta1 gamma-delta T cells from blood grown in culture (DOT cells). These receptors all come from a human donor in good health. Both conserved end residues are part of each CDR3. Clone size, where shown, is once, few, many, or a class for clones that have expanded.

v_gene	j_gene	abundance	CDR3nt	CDR3aa
TRGV9	TRGJ1/TRGJ2	NA	TGTGCCTTGTGGGAGGTGCAAAATTATTATAAGAAACTCTTT	CALWEVQNYYKKLF
TRGV8	TRGJ1/TRGJ2	few	TGTGCCACCCACTCTTATGAGAAACTCTTT	CATHSYEKLF
TRGV3	TRGJ1/TRGJ2	NA	TGTGCCACCTGGGACTTTACGTATTATAAGAAACTCTTT	CATWDFTYYKKLF
TRGV2	TRGJ1/TRGJ2	NA	TGTGCCACCTGGGACGCCCATGCAGATTATTATAAGAAACTCTTT	CATWDAHADYYKKLF
TRGV8	TRGJP	few	TGTGCCACCTGGGATGTGGAGTTGGGCAAAAAAATCAAGGTATTT	CATWDVELGKKIKVF
TRGV4	TRGJ1/TRGJ2	NA	TGTGCCACCTGGGATGGAATTTGGTATAAGAAACTCTTT	CATWDGIWYKKLF
TRGV2	TRGJP1	once	TGTGCCACCTGGGACCGGGACACTGGTTGGTTCAAGATATTT	CATWDRDTGWFKIF
TRGV9	TRGJP2	few	TGTGCCTTGTGGGAGGAAAAGAGTAGTGATTGGATCAAGACGTTT	CALWEEKSSDWIKTF
TRGV3	TRGJ1/TRGJ2	few	TGTGCCACCTGGGACAGGCGATATAAGAAACTCTTT	CATWDRRYKKLF
TRGV9	TRGJ1/TRGJ2	NA	TGTGCCTTGTGGGAGGGGCTTTATTTGGATTATAAGAAACTCTTT	CALWEGLYLDYKKLF
TRGV8	TRGJ1/TRGJ2	NA	TGTGCCACCTGGGATAGAGGCTATAAGAAACTCTTT	CATWDRGYKKLF
TRGV3	TRGJP2	NA	TGTGCCACCTGGGACAGGCTAAGTGATTGGATCAAGACGTTT	CATWDRLSDWIKTF
TRGV8	TRGJ1/TRGJ2	NA	TGTGCCACCTGGGAGTGGCTGAAACTCTTT	CATWEWLKLF
TRGV8	TRGJP2	NA	TGTGCCACCTGGGATCACAGTGATTGGATCAAGACGTTT	CATWDHSDWIKTF
TRGV3	TRGJP2	NA	TGTGCCACCTGGGACAGGCCCCGAAGTAGTGATTGGATCAAGACGTTT	CATWDRPRSSDWIKTF
TRGV9	TRGJP2	medium-sized	TGTGCCTTGTGGGTGTTTGATTGGATCAAGACGTTT	CALWVFDWIKTF
TRGV2	TRGJ1/TRGJ2	NA	TGTGCCACCTGGGACGGGCCGAGTAAGAAACTCTTT	CATWDGPSKKLF
TRGV10	TRGJP1	few	TGTGCTGCGTGGGATCCCCCTAACGATACCACTGGTTGGTTCAAGATATTT	CAAWDPPNDTTGWFKIF
TRGV8	TRGJ1/TRGJ2	few	TGTGCCACCTGGGATACCGAAAAGAAACTCTTT	CATWDTEKKLF
TRGV3	TRGJ1/TRGJ2	NA	TGTGCCACCTGGGACAGGCTAAAGGGGAATTATTATAAGAAACTCTTT	CATWDRLKGNYYKKLF
TRGV9	TRGJ1/TRGJ2	NA	TGTGCCTTGTGGGAACCTATTAACTATTATAAGAAACTCTTT	CALWEPINYYKKLF
TRGV4	TRGJ1/TRGJ2	large	TGTGCCACCTGGGATTATTATAAGAAACTCTTT	CATWDYYKKLF
TRGV8	TRGJP2	few	TGTGCCACCTGGGATAGCTCTGATTGGATCAAGACGTTT	CATWDSSDWIKTF
TRGV3	TRGJ1/TRGJ2	once	TGTGCCACCTGGGATCAAGGGGAAGGGTATAAGAAACTCTTT	CATWDQGEGYKKLF
TRGV9	TRGJ1/TRGJ2	NA	TGTGCCTTGTGGGAGGCGAGAGATTATTATAAGAAACTCTTT	CALWEARDYYKKLF
TRGV3	TRGJ1/TRGJ2	NA	TGTGCCACCTGGGACCGTGCTAGTTATAAGAAACTCTTT	CATWDRASYKKLF
TRGV2	TRGJP1	NA	TGTGCCACCTGGGACGGTGAGACTGGTTGGTTCAAGATATTT	CATWDGETGWFKIF
TRGV8	TRGJP2	NA	TGTGCCACCTGGGATAGGCGAGGATTTCGTAGTGATTGGATCAAGACGTTT	CATWDRRGFRSDWIKTF
TRGV4	TRGJ1/TRGJ2	few	TGTGCCACCTGGGGTTCAACCTATTATAAGAAACTCTTT	CATWGSTYYKKLF
TRGV5	TRGJ1/TRGJ2	NA	TGTGCCACCTGGGTGTCTAAGAGGAATAAGAAACTCTTT	CATWVSKRNKKLF
TRGV9	TRGJ1/TRGJ2	few	TGTGCCTTGTGGGAGGTGCAAGGTTGGGAGTATTATAAGAAACTCTTT	CALWEVQGWEYYKKLF
TRGV5	TRGJ1/TRGJ2	few	TGTGCCACCTGGGACAGAGGCGGTTCCGCGTATAAGAAACTCTTT	CATWDRGGSAYKKLF
TRGV9	TRGJ1/TRGJ2	NA	TGTGCCTTGTGGGAGACGAATTATTATAAGAAACTCTTT	CALWETNYYKKLF
TRGV10	TRGJP1	few	TGTGCTGCGTGGGATGAAGACACTGGTTGGTTCAAGATATTT	CAAWDEDTGWFKIF
TRGV9	TRGJ1/TRGJ2	NA	TGTGCCTTGTGGGAGAGGAACTATTATAAGAAACTCTTT	CALWERNYYKKLF
TRGV8	TRGJP2	NA	TGTGCCACCTGGGACAGGCCGTTGGATTGGATCAAGACGTTT	CATWDRPLDWIKTF
TRGV2	TRGJ1/TRGJ2	NA	TGTGCCACCTGGGGTCGAAGTGGGTATAAGAAACTCTTT	CATWGRSGYKKLF
TRGV3	TRGJ1/TRGJ2	NA	TGTGCCACCTGGGACAGGAATAAGAAACTCTTT	CATWDRNKKLF
TRGV3	TRGJ1/TRGJ2	once	TGTGCCACCTGGGACAGGCACAGGGAAGACTATTATAAGAAACTCTTT	CATWDRHREDYYKKLF
TRGV2	TRGJ1/TRGJ2	NA	TGTGCCACCTGGGACGGTCGGTATACTAAGAAACTCTTT	CATWDGRYTKKLF
TRGV2	TRGJ1/TRGJ2	NA	TGTGCCACCTGGGACGGGCGAGCCGGTGGGAAACTCTTT	CATWDGRAGGKLF
TRGV1	TRGJ1/TRGJ2	NA	TGTGCCACCTGGCTAATCCCGGATTATAAGAAACTCTTT	CATWLIPDYKKLF
TRGV3	TRGJ1/TRGJ2	NA	TGTGCCACCTGGGACAACGATTATTATAAGAAACTCTTT	CATWDNDYYKKLF
TRGV8	TRGJ1/TRGJ2	NA	TGTGCCACCTGGGATAGTTCCCGACGTCCGAATAAGAAACTCTTT	CATWDSSRRPNKKLF
TRGV8	TRGJ1/TRGJ2	NA	TGTGCCACCTGGGATCATCATTATTATAAGAAACTCTTT	CATWDHHYYKKLF
TRGV9	TRGJ1/TRGJ2	NA	TGTGCCTTGTGGGAGGCCCCTACCATGAATTATTATAAGAAACTCTTT	CALWEAPTMNYYKKLF
TRGV3	TRGJ1/TRGJ2	NA	TGTGCCACCTGGGACAGGCTAGTAATTTATTATAAGAAACTCTTT	CATWDRLVIYYKKLF
TRGV3	TRGJ1/TRGJ2	NA	TGTGCCACCTGGGACTCCTATTATAAGAAACTCTTT	CATWDSYYKKLF